This TCR beta chain was found in a study of response to subunit inactivated influenza vaccine. Study observations and caveats: Seasonal influenza vaccination, on each occasion, was suggested by the authors to recruit few new T cells.

There are 16 residues in the CDR3. Germline V gene data show CDR1 as MDHEN and CDR2 as SYDVKM. V shed 7 bases, J shed 5 bases, and the junction held 16 bases outside the gene matches. From the RT-PCR reads, TCRdb called clonotypes with MiXCR, one entry per CDR3 protein. The sample consists of approximately 730,000 distinct CDR3 sequences, about 15% of them appearing once. Only a few counts were recorded for this clonotype. Its antigen is still unknown. This chain links TRBV28 with TRBJ2-5; TRBD2 matches 7 bases. This specimen consisted of PBMCs from blood, obtained approximately 15 days before vaccination. The sequence was obtained from a man in his fifties who received an inactivated influenza vaccine. CDR3 amino acids: CASNPTGLVGRETQYF. The CDR3 DNA sequence: TGTGCCAGCAACCCAACCGGACTAGTTGGGCGGGAGACCCAGTACTTC.